The 24 T cell receptor beta chains below come from one sample, sequenced in a study of Ad26.COV2.S vaccination and SARS-CoV-2 variants (dated by TCRdb to the early 2020s). To prepare the library, the immunoSEQ multiplex PCR assay was applied. TCRdb took this table from immuneACCESS and kept in-frame rearrangements with V and J called. Such tables lack part of the clones; where checked against another copy, unresolved V genes explain under half of the gap, and the rest is unexplained. The sample data list 450,000 to 550,000 clones, and 89% of these were observed just once. 1.7% of the sample is taken by the ten largest. Read against the paper, the sample's treatment or condition label means: about 20 received Ad26.COV2.S at low or high dose, single or two shots; about five received placebo; per-sample allocation not given. Repertoires of vaccine and placebo recipients were sequenced from samples taken on day 63 after the first injection.

The input for sequencing was peripheral blood, taken in a trial of Ad26.COV2.S vaccine versus placebo. These receptors were obtained from a person aged 18 to 59 who received the Ad26.COV2.S COVID-19 vaccine or a placebo.

The genes are TRBV5-1 and TRBJ1-6, with 9 bases lining up with TRBD1. V lost 9 bases, J lost 8 bases, and 24 bases stayed unmatched. Germline lookup yields CDR1 SGHRS and CDR2 YFSETQ. The CDR3 has 19 amino acids. CDR3 bases: TGCGCCACCGTTGCTGTACGGGACAGGGAAGAACGTGTCTATTCACCCCTCCACTTT. It translates to CATVAVRDREERVYSPLHF.

CDR3 bases: TGTGCCAGCTCAAGGCGGGATGAGCAGTTCTTC. It specifies CASSRRDEQFF. This chain uses TRBV18 with TRBJ2-1; tentatively, D is TRBD2 (5 bases). CDR1 and CDR2 (germline): KGHSH, LQKENI. The V end lost 5 bases, the J end lost 8 bases, and 7 bases lay between the germline ends. The CDR3 is made up of 11 amino acids.

This chain links TRBV14 with TRBJ1-6; 7 nucleotides align to TRBD1. The germline CDR1 and CDR2 sequences are SGHDN and FVKESK. CDR3 length equals 15 residues. Trimming removed 6 bases from V and 8 bases from J; junction bases left unmatched: 10. The CDR3, as DNA: TGTGCCAGCAGACCGACAGGGTCCTTGTATTCACCCCTCCACTTT. Translated, it gives CASRPTGSLYSPLHF.

The chain carries TRBV24-1 and TRBJ1-2, with 8 positions matching TRBD1. The CDR3 is 13 residues long. V dropped 7 bases and J dropped 6; count of bases not matched to a gene: 6. Germline assignment: CDR1 KGHDR and CDR2 SFDVKD. The CDR3 DNA reads TGTGCCACCAGCCGTGGACAGGGTGATGGCTACACCTTC. The encoded protein is CATSRGQGDGYTF.

The chain links TRBV6-6 to TRBJ1-2, with a weak D call TRBD1 (5 bases). The CDR3 runs to 15 residues. The germline V gene encodes CDR1 MNHNY and CDR2 SVGAGI (reference sequence). Trimming took 6 bases from V and 2 from J, leaving 16 bases between them. The CDR3: CASSDASGTNYGYTF. The CDR3 DNA reads TGTGCCAGCAGCGACGCCTCGGGGACGAACTATGGCTACACCTTC.

The CDR3 DNA reads TGTGCCAGCAGCTTCCCGGGACAGGGAAGCTACACCTTC. As protein: CASSFPGQGSYTF. The J gene is TRBJ1-2, the V gene TRBV5-5, with 9 nucleotides matching TRBD1. The CDR3 runs to 13 residues. Germline V gene lookup returns CDR1 SGHKS and CDR2 YYEKEE (reference sequence). V was clipped by 2 bases and J by 9 bases; unmatched bases: 5.

The V call is TRBV28, the J call TRBJ2-7; 13 bases match TRBD2. Germline CDR1 reads MDHEN; CDR2 reads SYDVKM. Trimming cost V 5 bases and J 6 bases; bases outside gene matches: 4. The CDR3 length is 14 residues. CDR3 residues: CASSPRTSGSEQYF. The CDR3 nucleotides read TGTGCCAGCAGTCCAAGGACTAGCGGGAGCGAGCAGTACTTC.

This chain connects TRBV6-5 to TRBJ2-2; 9 bases match TRBD1. V was clipped by 7 bases and J by 4 bases; unmatched bases: 7. The CDR3 has 15 residues. Germline V gene data show CDR1 as MNHEY and CDR2 as SVGAGI. CDR3 nucleotide sequence: TGTGCCAGCAAAGTACAGGGGGCGATCACCGGGGAGCTGTTTTTT. The encoded protein is CASKVQGAITGELFF.

There are a few counts of this clone. This chain uses TRBV6-5 with TRBJ1-2; D gene ambiguous. The germline V gene encodes CDR1 MNHEY and CDR2 SVGAGI. The CDR3 is 16 residues long. The V end was cut by 0 bases, the J end by 5 bases, with 16 bases between. The CDR3 here is CASSYSFSPQPYGYTF. CDR3 coding DNA: TGTGCCAGCAGTTACTCGTTTTCCCCACAGCCGTATGGCTACACCTTC.

The chain employs TRBV6-5 and TRBJ2-6; no firm D call. CDR1 MNHEY and CDR2 SVGAGI come from the germline V gene. The CDR3 length is 14 residues. Trimming shortened V by 0 bases and J by 3 bases, and 3 bases separated the two germline ends. In nucleotides, the CDR3 is TGTGCCAGCAGTTACTCGGGTGGGGCCAACGTCCTGACTTTC. It translates to CASSYSGGANVLTF.

V gene TRBV5-1 combines with J gene TRBJ1-2, with TRBD1 as a possible D gene (5 bases). Looked up from germline, CDR1 is SGHRS and CDR2 is YFSETQ. Trimming shortened V by 1 base and J by 3 bases, and 10 bases separated the two germline ends. CDR3 length equals 14 residues. CDR3 protein: CASSLLRVDYGYTF. The CDR3, as DNA: TGCGCCAGCAGCTTGCTCAGGGTGGACTATGGCTACACCTTC. Using reference TRBV5-1 and TRBJ1-2 for the parts outside the CDR3, the full variable domain is KAGVTQTPRYLIKTRGQQVTLSCSPISGHRSVSWYQQTPGQGLQFLFEYFSETQRNKGNFPGRFSGRQFSNSRSEMNVSTLELGDSALYLCASSLLRVDYGYTFGSGTRLTVV.

The V call is TRBV5-8, the J call TRBJ2-5; D is unresolved. The V end lost 5 bases, the J end lost 3 bases, and 17 bases lay between the germline ends. Germline V gene data show CDR1 as SGHTS and CDR2 as YDEGEE. The CDR3 runs to 15 residues. CDR3: CASRRQQSGKETQYF. The CDR3 DNA reads TGTGCCAGCAGACGACAACAGAGTGGAAAAGAGACCCAGTACTTC.

The gene calls are TRBV29-1 and TRBJ1-2; D unclear. The V gene lost 1 base and the J gene lost 4 bases, with 13 bases spanning the gap. The germline V gene has CDR1 SQVTM and CDR2 ANQGSEA. This CDR3 is built from 14 residues. CDR3 residues: CSVEGQPPSYGYTF. The CDR3, as DNA: TGCAGCGTTGAAGGCCAACCCCCTTCCTATGGCTACACCTTC.

In regard to this clone: Other DNA sequences within the sample encode an identical CDR3. The chain joins TRBV18 to TRBJ2-1; TRBD2 is a possible D gene (6 bases). This CDR3 comprises 12 residues. Looked up from germline, CDR1 is KGHSH and CDR2 is LQKENI. The V end lost 2 bases, the J end lost 7 bases, and 6 bases lay between the germline ends. In nucleotides, the CDR3 is TGTGCCAGCTCACCAGGAGGGAATGAGCAGTTCTTC. It codes for CASSPGGNEQFF.

This sequence joins TRBV19 and TRBJ2-3; 10 bases align to TRBD1. The CDR3 sequence is 14 residues long. Germline-derived CDR1 and CDR2 are LNHDA and SQIVND (reference sequence). J was trimmed by 6 bases and V by 7 bases; bases with no gene match: 7. CDR3 bases: TGTGCCAGTAAGGGGACAGGGGAACTGGATACGCAGTATTTT. The encoded protein is CASKGTGELDTQYF.

The rearrangement uses TRBV10-3 and TRBJ1-5, with D perhaps TRBD1 (5 bases). CDR3 length: 13 residues. V shed 11 bases and J shed 4 bases, with 15 bases lying between them. CDR1 and CDR2 (germline): ENHRY, SYGVKD. CDR3 bases: TGTGCCTCTCAGACAGCCTTAAATCAGCCCCAGCATTTT. Its protein is CASQTALNQPQHF.

V gene TRBV7-9 combines with J gene TRBJ1-2; no clear D. Germline CDR1 is SEHNR and CDR2 is FQNEAQ (reference sequence). The germline V and J ends were trimmed by 4 bases and 5 bases, with 20 bases remaining between them. The CDR3 sequence is 16 residues long. The CDR3 reads CASSSQQSEISYGYTF. CDR3 DNA: TGTGCCAGCAGCTCGCAACAATCAGAGATTTCATATGGCTACACCTTC. The variable domain in full, completed from reference TRBV7-9 and TRBJ1-2, reads DTGVSQNPRHKITKRGQNVTFRCDPISEHNRLYWYRQTLGQGPEFLTYFQNEAQLEKSRLLSDRFSAERPKGSFSTLEIQRTEQGDSAMYLCASSSQQSEISYGYTFGSGTRLTVV.

The V call is TRBV7-3, the J call TRBJ2-7; unclear D gene. Germline CDR1 and CDR2: SGHTA and FQGTGA. The CDR3 loop spans 13 amino acids. V gave up 5 bases and J gave up 4 bases, with 12 bases separating them. The CDR3 DNA sequence: TGTGCCAGCAGCCCGACGTCTAGTTACGAGCAGTACTTC. Its translation is CASSPTSSYEQYF.

The chain couples TRBV4-1 to TRBJ1-2; no firm D call. The V gene's germline CDR1 is MGHRA and CDR2 YSYEKL. V lost 4 bases, J lost 1 base, and 22 bases lay in between. CDR3 size: 18 residues. CDR3: CASSLGVRYGELNYGYTF. Written as DNA, the CDR3 is TGCGCCAGCAGCCTAGGCGTTCGGTACGGGGAACTTAACTATGGCTACACCTTC.

The chain is built from TRBV7-9 and TRBJ1-3; D remains ambiguous. This CDR3 comprises 13 residues. Trimming left V 5 bases short and J 6 bases short, with 11 bases between. Per germline, CDR1 SEHNR and CDR2 FQNEAQ (reference sequence). The CDR3 here is CASSPPLKNTIYF. The CDR3 DNA reads as TGTGCCAGCAGCCCACCCCTAAAAAACACCATATATTTT.

The chain recombines TRBV6-5 with TRBJ1-1, with no clear D. This CDR3 has 15 amino acids. Trimming left V 0 bases short and J 5 bases short, with 13 bases between. Germline V lookup: CDR1 MNHEY, CDR2 SVGAGI. The CDR3 here is CASSYSRQTLTEAFF. Written as DNA, the CDR3 is TGTGCCAGCAGTTACTCTCGCCAAACCTTGACTGAAGCTTTCTTT.

This rearrangement joins TRBV28 to TRBJ1-3; the D is unclear. Trimming shortened V by 1 base and J by 0 bases, and 10 bases separated the two germline ends. The CDR3 contains 16 residues. Germline V CDR1 and CDR2: MDHEN, SYDVKM. CDR3 bases: TGTGCCAGCAGTTTATCCGGGCCACACTCTGGAAACACCATATATTTT. Protein sequence: CASSLSGPHSGNTIYF.

V and J are TRBV19 and TRBJ2-7; 10 bases map to TRBD1. The CDR3 is 16 residues long. The V gene end was trimmed by 4 bases and the J gene end by 2 bases; junction bases not matched to a gene: 8. CDR1 and CDR2 (germline): LNHDA, SQIVND (reference sequence). The CDR3 DNA reads as TGTGCCAGTAGTAGATCGGGACAGGGGAGTCCCTACGAGCAGTACTTC. Its protein is CASSRSGQGSPYEQYF.

The CDR3 reads CASRVGTGDYGYTF. CDR3 nucleotide sequence: TGTGCCAGCAGGGTCGGGACAGGGGACTATGGCTACACCTTC. This chain joins TRBV6-5 and TRBJ1-2, with 10 bases identical to TRBD1. There are 14 residues in the CDR3. After removal of 6 bases from V and 3 bases from J, the junction contained 4 bases not matched to a gene. Germline loops: CDR1 MNHEY, CDR2 SVGAGI.